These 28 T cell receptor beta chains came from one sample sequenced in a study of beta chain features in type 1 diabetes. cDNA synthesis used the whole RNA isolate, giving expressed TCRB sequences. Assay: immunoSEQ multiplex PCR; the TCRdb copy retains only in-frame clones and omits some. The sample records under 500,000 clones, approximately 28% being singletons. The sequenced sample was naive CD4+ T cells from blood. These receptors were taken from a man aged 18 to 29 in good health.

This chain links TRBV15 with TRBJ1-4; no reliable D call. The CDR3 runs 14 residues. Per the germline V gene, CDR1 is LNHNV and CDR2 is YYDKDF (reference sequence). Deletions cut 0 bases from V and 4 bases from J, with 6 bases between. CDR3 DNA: TGTGCCACCAGCAGAGAACCCAGTAATGAAAAACTGTTTTTT. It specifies CATSREPSNEKLFF.

The CDR3 sequence is CASSVTGINTEAFF. The CDR3 DNA reads as TGTGCCAGCAGCGTCACAGGGATTAACACTGAAGCTTTCTTT. The chain is built from TRBV9 and TRBJ1-1; D might be TRBD1 (6 bases). Germline V gives CDR1 SGDLS, CDR2 YYNGEE. V was cut by 2 bases and J by 2 bases, with 10 bases left in between. The CDR3 spans 14 residues.

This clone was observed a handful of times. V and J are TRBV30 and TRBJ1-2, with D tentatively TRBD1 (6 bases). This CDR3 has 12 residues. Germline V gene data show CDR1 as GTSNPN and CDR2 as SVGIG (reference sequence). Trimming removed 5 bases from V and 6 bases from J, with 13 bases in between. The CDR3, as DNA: TGTGCCTGGCCCCAGGGGAGACATGGCTACACCTTC. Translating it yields CAWPQGRHGYTF.

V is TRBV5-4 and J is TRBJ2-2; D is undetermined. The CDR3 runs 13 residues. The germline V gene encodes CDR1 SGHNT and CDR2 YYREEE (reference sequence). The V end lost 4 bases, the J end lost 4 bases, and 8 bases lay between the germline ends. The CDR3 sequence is CASSPPSTGELFF. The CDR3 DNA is TGTGCCAGCAGCCCGCCGAGCACCGGGGAGCTGTTTTTT.

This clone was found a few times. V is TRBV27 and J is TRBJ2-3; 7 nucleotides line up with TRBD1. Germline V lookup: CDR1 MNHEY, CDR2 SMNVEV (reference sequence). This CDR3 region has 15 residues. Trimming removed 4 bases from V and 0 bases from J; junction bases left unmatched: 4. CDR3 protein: CASSSDRASTDTQYF. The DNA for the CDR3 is TGTGCCAGCAGTTCCGACAGGGCGAGCACAGATACGCAGTATTTT.

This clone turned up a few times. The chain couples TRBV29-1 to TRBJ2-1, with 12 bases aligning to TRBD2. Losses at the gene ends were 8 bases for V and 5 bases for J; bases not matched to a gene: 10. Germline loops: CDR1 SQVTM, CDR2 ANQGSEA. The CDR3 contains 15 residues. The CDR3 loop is CSTRLAGAKNNEQFF. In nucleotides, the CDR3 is TGCAGCACTAGACTAGCGGGAGCCAAGAACAATGAGCAGTTCTTC.

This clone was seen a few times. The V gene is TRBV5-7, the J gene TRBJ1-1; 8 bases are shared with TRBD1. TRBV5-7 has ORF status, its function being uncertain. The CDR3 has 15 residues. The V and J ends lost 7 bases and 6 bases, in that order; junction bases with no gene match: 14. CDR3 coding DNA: TGTGCCAGCCCCCTGAGGACAGGGTGGGGGGCTGAAGCTTTCTTT. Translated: CASPLRTGWGAEAFF.

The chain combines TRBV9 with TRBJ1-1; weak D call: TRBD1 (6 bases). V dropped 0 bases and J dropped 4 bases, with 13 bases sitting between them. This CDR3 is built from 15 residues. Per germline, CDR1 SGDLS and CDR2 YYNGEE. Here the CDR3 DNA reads TGTGCCAGCAGCGTAGAGCCAGGGGATCGCACTGAAGCTTTCTTT. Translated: CASSVEPGDRTEAFF.

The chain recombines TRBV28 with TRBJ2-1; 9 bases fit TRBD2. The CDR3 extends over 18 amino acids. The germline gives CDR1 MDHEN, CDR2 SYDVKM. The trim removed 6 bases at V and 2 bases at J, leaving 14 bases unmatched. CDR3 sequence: CASSFSGPLAGTYNEQFF. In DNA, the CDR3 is TGTGCCAGCAGCTTCTCAGGCCCCCTAGCGGGGACCTACAATGAGCAGTTCTTC.

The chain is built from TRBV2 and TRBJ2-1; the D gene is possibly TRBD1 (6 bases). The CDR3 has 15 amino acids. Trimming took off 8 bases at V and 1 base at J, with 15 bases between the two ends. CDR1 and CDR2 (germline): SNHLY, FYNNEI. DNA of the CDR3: TGTGCCAGCTCGATGATAGGGGGTTCCTACAATGAGCAGTTCTTC. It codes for CASSMIGGSYNEQFF.

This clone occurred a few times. In DNA, the CDR3 is TGCGCCAGCAGCTCGGGACAGGGAAGGCGTGAGCAGTTCTTC. Encoded protein: CASSSGQGRREQFF. The chain joins TRBV5-1 to TRBJ2-1; 9 positions match TRBD1. CDR3 size: 14 residues. Germline assignment: CDR1 SGHRS and CDR2 YFSETQ. V dropped 3 bases and J dropped 9; count of bases not matched to a gene: 7.

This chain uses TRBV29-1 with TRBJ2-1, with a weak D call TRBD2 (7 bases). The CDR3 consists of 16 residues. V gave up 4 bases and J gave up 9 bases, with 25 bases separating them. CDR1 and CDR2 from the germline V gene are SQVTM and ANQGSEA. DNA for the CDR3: TGCAGCGTTGCCCTGAATGCGGGGGCGGTGCGACGTGAGCAGTTCTTC. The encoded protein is CSVALNAGAVRREQFF.

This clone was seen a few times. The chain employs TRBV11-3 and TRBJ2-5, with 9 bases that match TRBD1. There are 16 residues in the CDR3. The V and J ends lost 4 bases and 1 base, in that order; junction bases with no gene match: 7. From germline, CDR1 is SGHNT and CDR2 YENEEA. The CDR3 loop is CASSSRQGVIQETQYF. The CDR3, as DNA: TGTGCCAGCAGCTCACGACAGGGGGTCATCCAAGAGACCCAGTACTTC.

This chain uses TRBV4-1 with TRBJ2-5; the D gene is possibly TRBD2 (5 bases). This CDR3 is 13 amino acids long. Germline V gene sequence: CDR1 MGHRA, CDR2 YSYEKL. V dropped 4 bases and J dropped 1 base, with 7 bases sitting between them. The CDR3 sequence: CASSLGLQETQYF. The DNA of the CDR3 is TGCGCCAGCAGCCTCGGACTCCAAGAGACCCAGTACTTC.

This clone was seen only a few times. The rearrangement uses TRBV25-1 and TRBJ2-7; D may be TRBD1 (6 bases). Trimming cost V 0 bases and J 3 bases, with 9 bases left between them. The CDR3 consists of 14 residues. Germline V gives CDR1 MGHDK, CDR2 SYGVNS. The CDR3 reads CASSEYNRVYEQYF. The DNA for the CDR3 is TGTGCCAGCAGTGAATATAACAGGGTCTACGAGCAGTACTTC.

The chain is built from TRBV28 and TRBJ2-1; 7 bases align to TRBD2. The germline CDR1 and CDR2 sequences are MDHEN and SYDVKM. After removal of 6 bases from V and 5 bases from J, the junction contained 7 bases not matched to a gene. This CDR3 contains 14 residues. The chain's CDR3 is CASRPSGANNEQFF. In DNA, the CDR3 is TGTGCCAGCAGGCCAAGCGGGGCGAACAATGAGCAGTTCTTC.

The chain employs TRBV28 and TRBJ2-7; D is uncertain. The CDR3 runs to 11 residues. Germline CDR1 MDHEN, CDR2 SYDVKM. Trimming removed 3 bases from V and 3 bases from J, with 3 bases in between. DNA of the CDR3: TGTGCCAGCAGTTTTCGCTACGAGCAGTACTTC. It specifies CASSFRYEQYF.

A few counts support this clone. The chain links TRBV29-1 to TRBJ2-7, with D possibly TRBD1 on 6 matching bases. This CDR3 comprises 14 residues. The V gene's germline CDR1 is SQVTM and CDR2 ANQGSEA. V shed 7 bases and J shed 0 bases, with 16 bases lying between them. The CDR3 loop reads CSAASDRSSYEQYF. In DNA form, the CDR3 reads TGCAGCGCCGCCTCCGACAGGAGCTCCTACGAGCAGTACTTC.

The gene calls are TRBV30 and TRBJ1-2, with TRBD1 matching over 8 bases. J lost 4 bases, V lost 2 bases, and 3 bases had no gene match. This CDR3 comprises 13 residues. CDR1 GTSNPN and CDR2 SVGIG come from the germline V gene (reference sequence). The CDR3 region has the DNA TGTGCCTGGAGTCCGACAGGGGCCTATGGCTACACCTTC. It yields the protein CAWSPTGAYGYTF. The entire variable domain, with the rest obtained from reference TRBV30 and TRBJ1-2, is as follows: SQTIHQWPATLVQPVGSPLSLECTVEGTSNPNLYWYRQAAGRGLQLLFYSVGIGQISSEVPQNLSASRPQDRQFILSSKKLLLSDSGFYLCAWSPTGAYGYTFGSGTRLTVV.

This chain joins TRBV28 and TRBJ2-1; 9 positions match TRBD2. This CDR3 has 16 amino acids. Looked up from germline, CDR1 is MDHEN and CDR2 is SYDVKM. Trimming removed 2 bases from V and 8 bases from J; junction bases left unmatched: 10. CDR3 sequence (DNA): TGTGCCAGCAGTTTAAGGGGAACTAGCGGGTGGGATGAGCAGTTCTTC. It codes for CASSLRGTSGWDEQFF.

The CDR3 bases are TGTGCCAGCAGCTACGGGACAGCTGGAAACACCATATATTTT. Its protein is CASSYGTAGNTIYF. The chain carries TRBV7-2 and TRBJ1-3, with 7 bases fitting TRBD1. The CDR3 has 14 amino acids. V lost 4 bases, J lost 2 bases, and 2 bases stayed unmatched. Germline V gene sequence: CDR1 SGHTA, CDR2 FQGNSA.

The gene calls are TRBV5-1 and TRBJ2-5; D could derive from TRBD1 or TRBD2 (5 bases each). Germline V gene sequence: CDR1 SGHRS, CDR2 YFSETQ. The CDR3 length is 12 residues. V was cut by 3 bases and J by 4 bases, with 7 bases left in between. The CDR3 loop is CASSSGTETQYF. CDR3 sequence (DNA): TGCGCCAGCAGCTCCGGGACAGAGACCCAGTACTTC.

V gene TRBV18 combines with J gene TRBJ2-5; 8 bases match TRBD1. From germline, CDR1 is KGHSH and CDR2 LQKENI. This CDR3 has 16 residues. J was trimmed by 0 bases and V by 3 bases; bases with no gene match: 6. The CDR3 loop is CASSPKRQGYQETQYF. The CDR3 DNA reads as TGTGCCAGCTCACCTAAGAGACAGGGGTACCAAGAGACCCAGTACTTC.

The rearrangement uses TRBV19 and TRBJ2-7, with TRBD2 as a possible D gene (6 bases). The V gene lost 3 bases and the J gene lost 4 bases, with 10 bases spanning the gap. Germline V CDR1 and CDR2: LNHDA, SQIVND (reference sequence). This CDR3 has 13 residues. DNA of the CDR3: TGTGCCAGTAGTATCGGACGGGAGTACGAGCAGTACTTC. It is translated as CASSIGREYEQYF. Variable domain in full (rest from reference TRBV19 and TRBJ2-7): DGGITQSPKYLFRKEGQNVTLSCEQNLNHDAMYWYRQDPGQGLRLIYYSQIVNDFQKGDIAEGYSVSREKKESFPLTVTSAQKNPTAFYLCASSIGREYEQYFGPGTRLTVT.

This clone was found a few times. The CDR3 DNA follows: TGTGCCAGCAGCCGATCCGGACAGCGCACAGATACGCAGTATTTT. Its translation is CASSRSGQRTDTQYF. The V and J genes are TRBV11-1 and TRBJ2-3; TRBD1 is a possible D gene (6 bases). CDR3 length: 15 amino acids. CDR1 is SGHAT, CDR2 FQDESV, per germline (reference sequence). V was pared by 5 bases and J by 1 base, with 13 bases between.

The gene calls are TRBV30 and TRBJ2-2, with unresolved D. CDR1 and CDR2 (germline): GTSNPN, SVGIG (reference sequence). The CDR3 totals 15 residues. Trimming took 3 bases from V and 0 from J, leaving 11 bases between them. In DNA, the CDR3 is TGTGCCTGGAGCTCTGGCAGCTCGAACACCGGGGAGCTGTTTTTT. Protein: CAWSSGSSNTGELFF.

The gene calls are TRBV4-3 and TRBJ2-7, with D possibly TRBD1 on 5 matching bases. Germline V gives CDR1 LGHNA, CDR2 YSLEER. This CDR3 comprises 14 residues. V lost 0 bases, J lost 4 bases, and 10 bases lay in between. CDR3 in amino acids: CASSQDSGSYEQYF. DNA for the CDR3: TGCGCCAGCAGCCAAGATTCAGGGTCGTACGAGCAGTACTTC.

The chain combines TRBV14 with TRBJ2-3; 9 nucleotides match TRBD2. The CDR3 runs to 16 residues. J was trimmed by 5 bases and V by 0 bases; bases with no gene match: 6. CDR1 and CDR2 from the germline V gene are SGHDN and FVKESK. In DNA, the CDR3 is TGTGCCAGCAGCCAAGATGTAGCGGGAGCTGGAGATACGCAGTATTTT. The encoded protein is CASSQDVAGAGDTQYF. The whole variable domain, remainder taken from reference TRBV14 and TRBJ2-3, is EAGVTQFPSHSVIEKGQTVTLRCDPISGHDNLYWYRRVMGKEIKFLLHFVKESKQDESGMPNNRFLAERTGGTYSTLKVQPAELEDSGVYFCASSQDVAGAGDTQYFGPGTRLTVL.